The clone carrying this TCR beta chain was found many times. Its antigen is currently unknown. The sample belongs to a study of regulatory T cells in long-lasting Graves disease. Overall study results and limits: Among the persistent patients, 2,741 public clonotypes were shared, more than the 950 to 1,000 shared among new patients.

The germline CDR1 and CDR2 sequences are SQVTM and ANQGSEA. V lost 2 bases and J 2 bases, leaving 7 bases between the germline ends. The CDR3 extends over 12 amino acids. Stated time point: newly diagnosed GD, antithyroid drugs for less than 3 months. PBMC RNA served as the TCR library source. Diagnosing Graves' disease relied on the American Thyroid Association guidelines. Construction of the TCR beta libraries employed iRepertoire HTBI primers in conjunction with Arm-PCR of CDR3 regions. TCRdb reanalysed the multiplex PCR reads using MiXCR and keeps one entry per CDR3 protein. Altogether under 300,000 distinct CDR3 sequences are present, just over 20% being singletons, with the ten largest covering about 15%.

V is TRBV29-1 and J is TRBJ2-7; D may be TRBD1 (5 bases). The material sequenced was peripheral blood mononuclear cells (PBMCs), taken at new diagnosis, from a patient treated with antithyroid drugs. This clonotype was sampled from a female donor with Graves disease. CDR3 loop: CSVEKGPYEQYF. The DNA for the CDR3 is TGCAGCGTTGAAAAGGGGCCCTACGAGCAGTACTTC.